This T cell receptor beta chain came from a study of T cell clonotyping in hematopoietic cell transplantation. Study-wide points: Broader posttransplant TCR repertoire diversity was predicted by graft donor and pretransplant recipient Inverse Simpson Index values.

This table comes from immunoSEQ multiplex PCR, and its TCRdb copy is limited to in-frame clones, with some not included. The sample records a few thousand clones, 85% to 95% being singletons. Trimming pared 0 bases from V and 1 base from J, leaving 19 bases between. The CDR3 length is 19 residues. The V gene's germline CDR1 is ENHRY and CDR2 SYGVKD. For this clone: Its antigen is not identified.

Sequenced material: peripheral blood mononuclear cells. This TCR was recovered from a middle-aged man in good health. Some clones in this sample may be carry-over from other donors' samples. The gene calls are TRBV10-3 and TRBJ2-1, with D perhaps TRBD1 (6 bases). CDR3 DNA: TGTGCCATCAGTGAGTCGATGGACAGCCGGAGAGCATCCTACAATGAGCAGTTCTTC. The encoded protein is CAISESMDSRRASYNEQFF.